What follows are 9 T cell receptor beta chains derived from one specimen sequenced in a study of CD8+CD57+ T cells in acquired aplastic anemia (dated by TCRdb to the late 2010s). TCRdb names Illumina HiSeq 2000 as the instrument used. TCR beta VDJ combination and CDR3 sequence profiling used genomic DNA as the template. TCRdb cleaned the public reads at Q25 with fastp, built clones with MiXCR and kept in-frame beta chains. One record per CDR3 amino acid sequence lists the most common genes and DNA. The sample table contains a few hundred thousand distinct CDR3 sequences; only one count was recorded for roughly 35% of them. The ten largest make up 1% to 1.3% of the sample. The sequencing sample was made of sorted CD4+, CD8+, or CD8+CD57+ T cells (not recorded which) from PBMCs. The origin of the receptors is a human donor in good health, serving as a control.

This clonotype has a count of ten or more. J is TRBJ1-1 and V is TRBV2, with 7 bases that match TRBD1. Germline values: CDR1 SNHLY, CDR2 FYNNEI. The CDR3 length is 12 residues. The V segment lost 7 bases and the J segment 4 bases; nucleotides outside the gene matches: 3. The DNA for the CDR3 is TGTGCCAGCAAGTCAGGGGGCACTGAAGCTTTCTTT. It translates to CASKSGGTEAFF. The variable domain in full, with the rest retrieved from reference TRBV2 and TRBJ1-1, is EPEVTQTPSHQVTQMGQEVILRCVPISNHLYFYWYRQILGQKVEFLVSFYNNEISEKSEIFDDQFSVERPDGSNFTLKIRSTKLEDSAMYFCASKSGGTEAFFGQGTRLTVV.

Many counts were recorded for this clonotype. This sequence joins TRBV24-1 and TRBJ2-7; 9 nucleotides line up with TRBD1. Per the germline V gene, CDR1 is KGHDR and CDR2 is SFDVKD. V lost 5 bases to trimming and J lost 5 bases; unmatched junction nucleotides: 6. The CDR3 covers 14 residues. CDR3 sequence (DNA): TGTGCCACCAGTGGGTGGACAGGGGCACACGAGCAGTACTTC. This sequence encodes CATSGWTGAHEQYF.

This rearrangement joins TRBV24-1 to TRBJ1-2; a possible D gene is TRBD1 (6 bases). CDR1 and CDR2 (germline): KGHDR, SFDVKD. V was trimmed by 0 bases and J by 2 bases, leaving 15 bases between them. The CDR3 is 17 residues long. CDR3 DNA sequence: TGTGCCACCAGTGATTTGCCCCTCGGGACACCGAACTATGGCTACACCTTC. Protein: CATSDLPLGTPNYGYTF.

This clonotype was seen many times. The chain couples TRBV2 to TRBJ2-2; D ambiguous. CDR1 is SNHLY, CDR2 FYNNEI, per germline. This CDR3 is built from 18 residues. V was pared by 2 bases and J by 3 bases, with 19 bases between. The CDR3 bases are TGTGCCAGCAGTGAATTTCTGGTAGGGCAGAAGCACACCGGGGAGCTGTTTTTT. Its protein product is CASSEFLVGQKHTGELFF.

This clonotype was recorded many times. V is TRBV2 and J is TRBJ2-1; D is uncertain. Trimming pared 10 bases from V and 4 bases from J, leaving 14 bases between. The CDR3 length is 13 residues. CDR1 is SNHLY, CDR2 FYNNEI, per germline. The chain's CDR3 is CAIRWIRYNEQFF. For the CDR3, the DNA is TGTGCCATCCGGTGGATCAGATACAATGAGCAGTTCTTC.

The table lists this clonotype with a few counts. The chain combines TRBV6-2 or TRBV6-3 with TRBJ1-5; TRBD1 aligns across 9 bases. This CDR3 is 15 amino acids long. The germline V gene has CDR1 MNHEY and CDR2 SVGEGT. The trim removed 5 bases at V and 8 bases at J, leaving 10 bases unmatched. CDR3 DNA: TGTGCCAGCAGTCCCCGGACAGGGGTTACGAAGCCCCAGCATTTT. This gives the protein CASSPRTGVTKPQHF.

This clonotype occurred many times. Here the CDR3 DNA reads TGTGCCAGCAGCCATACCATTTTAAAACGCATAATGAACACTGAAGCTTTCTTT. It translates to CASSHTILKRIMNTEAFF. The chain links TRBV7-9 to TRBJ1-1, with D unclear. This CDR3 is 18 amino acids long. V was cut by 5 bases and J by 0 bases, with 22 bases left in between. Germline V lookup: CDR1 SEHNR, CDR2 FQNEAQ (reference sequence).

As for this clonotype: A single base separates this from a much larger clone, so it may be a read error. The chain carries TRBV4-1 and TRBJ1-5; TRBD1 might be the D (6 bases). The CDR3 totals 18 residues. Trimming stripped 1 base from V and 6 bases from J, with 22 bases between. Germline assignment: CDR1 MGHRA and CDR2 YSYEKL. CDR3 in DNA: TGCGCCAGCAGCCAAGTGTTCAGGGGTCCGCTCGACACTCAGCCCCAGCATTTT. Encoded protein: CASSQVFRGPLDTQPQHF.

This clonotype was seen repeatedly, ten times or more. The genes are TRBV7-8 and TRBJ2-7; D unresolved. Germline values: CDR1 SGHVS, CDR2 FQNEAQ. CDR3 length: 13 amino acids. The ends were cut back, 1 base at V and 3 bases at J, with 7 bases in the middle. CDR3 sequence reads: CASSLGPGYEQYF. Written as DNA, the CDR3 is TGTGCCAGCAGCTTAGGGCCAGGCTACGAGCAGTACTTC.